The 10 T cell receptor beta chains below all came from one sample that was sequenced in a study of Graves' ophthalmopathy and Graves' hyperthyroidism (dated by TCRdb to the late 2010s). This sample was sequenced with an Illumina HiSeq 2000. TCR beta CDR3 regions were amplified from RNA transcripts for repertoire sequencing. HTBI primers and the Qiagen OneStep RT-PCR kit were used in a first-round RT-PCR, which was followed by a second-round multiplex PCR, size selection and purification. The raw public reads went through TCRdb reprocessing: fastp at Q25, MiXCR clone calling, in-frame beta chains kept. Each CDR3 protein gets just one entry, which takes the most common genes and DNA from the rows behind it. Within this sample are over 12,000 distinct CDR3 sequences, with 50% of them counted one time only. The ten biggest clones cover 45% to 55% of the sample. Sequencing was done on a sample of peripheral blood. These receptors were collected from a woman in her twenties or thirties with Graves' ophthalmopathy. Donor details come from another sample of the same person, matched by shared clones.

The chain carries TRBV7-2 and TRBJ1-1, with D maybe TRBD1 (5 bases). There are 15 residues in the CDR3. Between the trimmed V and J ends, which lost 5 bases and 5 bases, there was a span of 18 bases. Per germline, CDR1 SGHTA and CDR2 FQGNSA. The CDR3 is CASSPGGGGGTEAFF. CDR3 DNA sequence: TGTGCCAGCAGCCCCGGAGGCGGGGGAGGGACTGAAGCTTTCTTT.

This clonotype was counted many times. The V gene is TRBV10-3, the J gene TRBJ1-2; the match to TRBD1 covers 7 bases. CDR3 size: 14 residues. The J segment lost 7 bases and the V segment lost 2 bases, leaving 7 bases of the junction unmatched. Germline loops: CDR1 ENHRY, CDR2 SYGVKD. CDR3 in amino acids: CAISEEQGWGGYTF. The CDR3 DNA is TGTGCCATCAGTGAGGAACAGGGGTGGGGTGGCTACACCTTC.

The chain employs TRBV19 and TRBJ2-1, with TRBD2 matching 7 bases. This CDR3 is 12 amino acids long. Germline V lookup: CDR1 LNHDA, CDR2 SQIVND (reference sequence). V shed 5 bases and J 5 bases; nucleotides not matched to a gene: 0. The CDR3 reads CASSLADNEQFF. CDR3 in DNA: TGTGCCAGTAGTCTAGCGGACAATGAGCAGTTCTTC.

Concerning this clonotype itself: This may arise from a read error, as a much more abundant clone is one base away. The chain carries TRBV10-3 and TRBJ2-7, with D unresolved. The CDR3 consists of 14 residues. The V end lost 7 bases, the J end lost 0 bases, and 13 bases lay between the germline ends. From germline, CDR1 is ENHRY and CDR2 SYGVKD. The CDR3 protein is CAINSLPRSYEQYF. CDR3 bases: TGTGCCATCAATTCACTCCCGCGCTCCTACGAGCAGTACTTC.

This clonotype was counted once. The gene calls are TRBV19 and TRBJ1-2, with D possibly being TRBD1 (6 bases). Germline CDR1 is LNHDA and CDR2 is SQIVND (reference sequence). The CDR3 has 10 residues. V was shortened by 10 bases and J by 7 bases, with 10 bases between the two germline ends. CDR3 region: CATGGGGYTF. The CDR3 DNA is TGTGCCACCGGAGGGGGTGGCTACACCTTC.

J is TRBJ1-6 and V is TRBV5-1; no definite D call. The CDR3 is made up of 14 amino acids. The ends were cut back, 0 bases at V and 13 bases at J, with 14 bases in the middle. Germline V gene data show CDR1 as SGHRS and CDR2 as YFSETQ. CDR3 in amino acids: CASSLDGAGRPLHF. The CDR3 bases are TGCGCCAGCAGCTTGGATGGTGCAGGACGCCCCCTCCACTTT. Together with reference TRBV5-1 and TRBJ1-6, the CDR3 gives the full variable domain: KAGVTQTPRYLIKTRGQQVTLSCSPISGHRSVSWYQQTPGQGLQFLFEYFSETQRNKGNFPGRFSGRQFSNSRSEMNVSTLELGDSALYLCASSLDGAGRPLHFGNGTRLTVT.

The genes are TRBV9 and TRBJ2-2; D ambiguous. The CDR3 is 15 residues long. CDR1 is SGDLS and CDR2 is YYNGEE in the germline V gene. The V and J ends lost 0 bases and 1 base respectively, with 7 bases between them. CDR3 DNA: TGTGCCAGCAGCGTAGTTCAGATGAACACCGGGGAGCTGTTTTTT. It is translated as CASSVVQMNTGELFF.

CDR3 sequence (DNA): TGTGCCAGTAGTTCCCTCGGGCGGGGCACCTACGAGCAGTACTTC. The encoded protein is CASSSLGRGTYEQYF. The chain has TRBV19 and TRBJ2-7, with a possible D match to TRBD2 (6 bases). There are 15 residues in the CDR3. V lost 5 bases and J 2 bases, leaving 16 bases between the germline ends. Germline CDR1 reads LNHDA; CDR2 reads SQIVND (reference sequence).

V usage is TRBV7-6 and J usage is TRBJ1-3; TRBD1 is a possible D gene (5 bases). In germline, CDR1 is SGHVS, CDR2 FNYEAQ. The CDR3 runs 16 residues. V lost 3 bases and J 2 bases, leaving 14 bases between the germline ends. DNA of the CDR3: TGTGCCAGCAGCTTCGGGGGAACAGGAACTGGAAACACCATATATTTT. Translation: CASSFGGTGTGNTIYF. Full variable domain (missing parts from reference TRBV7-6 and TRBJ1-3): GAGVSQSPRYKVTKRGQDVALRCDPISGHVSLYWYRQALGQGPEFLTYFNYEAQQDKSGLPNDRFSAERPEGSISTLTIQRTEQRDSAMYRCASSFGGTGTGNTIYFGEGSWLTVV.

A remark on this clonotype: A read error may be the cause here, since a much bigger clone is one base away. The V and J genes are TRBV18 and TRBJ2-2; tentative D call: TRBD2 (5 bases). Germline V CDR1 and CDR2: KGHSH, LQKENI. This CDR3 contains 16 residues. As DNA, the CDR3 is TGTGCCAGCTCACCCCTCGGACCGGTGAACACCGGGGAGCTGCTTTTT. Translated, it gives CASSPLGPVNTGELLF.